The clone carrying this TCR beta chain occurred many times. No antigen is known for it. The CDR3 contains 16 residues. The V and J ends lost 0 bases and 1 base respectively, with 12 bases between them. Germline CDR1 KGHSH, CDR2 LQKENI. This sample is part of a study of T cells in Graves' hyperthyroidism and ophthalmopathy. Amplification targeted TCR beta CDR3 regions from RNA transcripts. Using the HTBI primer set, a first-round RT-PCR was run on the TCR CDR3. TCRdb reanalysed the multiplex PCR reads using MiXCR and keeps one entry per CDR3 protein. The data contain fewer than 750,000 distinct CDR3 sequences, approximately 14% of them seen just once; the ten biggest clones take up approximately 4.3%. General study findings and limits: In simple terms, a model built on 13 V-J features told ophthalmopathy apart from stable hyperthyroidism.

This chain links TRBV18 with TRBJ2-5; D ambiguous. The sequence derives from a woman between 35 and 50 years old with Graves' ophthalmopathy. Source material: blood. The CDR3 nucleotides are TGTGCCAGCTCACCACCGGTTTTTTCGGCCCAAGAGACCCAGTACTTC. Encoded protein: CASSPPVFSAQETQYF.